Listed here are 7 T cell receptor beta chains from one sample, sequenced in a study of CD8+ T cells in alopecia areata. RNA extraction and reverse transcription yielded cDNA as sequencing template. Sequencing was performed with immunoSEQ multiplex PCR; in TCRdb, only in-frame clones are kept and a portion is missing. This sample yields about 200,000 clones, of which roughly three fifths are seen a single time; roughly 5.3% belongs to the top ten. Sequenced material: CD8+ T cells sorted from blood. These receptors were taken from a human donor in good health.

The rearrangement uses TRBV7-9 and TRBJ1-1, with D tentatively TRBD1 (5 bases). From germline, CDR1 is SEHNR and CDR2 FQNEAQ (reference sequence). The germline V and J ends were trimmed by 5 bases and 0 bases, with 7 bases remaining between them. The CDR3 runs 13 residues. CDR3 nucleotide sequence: TGTGCCAGCAGCGGGGGTATGAACACTGAAGCTTTCTTT. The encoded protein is CASSGGMNTEAFF. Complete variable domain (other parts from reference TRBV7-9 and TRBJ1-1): DTGVSQNPRHKITKRGQNVTFRCDPISEHNRLYWYRQTLGQGPEFLTYFQNEAQLEKSRLLSDRFSAERPKGSFSTLEIQRTEQGDSAMYLCASSGGMNTEAFFGQGTRLTVV.

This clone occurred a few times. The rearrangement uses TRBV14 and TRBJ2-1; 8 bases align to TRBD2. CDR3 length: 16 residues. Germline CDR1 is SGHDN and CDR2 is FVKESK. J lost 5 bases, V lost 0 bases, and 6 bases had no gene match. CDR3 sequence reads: CASSQEILAVNNEQFF. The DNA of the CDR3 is TGTGCCAGCAGCCAAGAAATACTAGCGGTAAACAATGAGCAGTTCTTC. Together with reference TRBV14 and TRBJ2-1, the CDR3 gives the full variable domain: EAGVTQFPSHSVIEKGQTVTLRCDPISGHDNLYWYRRVMGKEIKFLLHFVKESKQDESGMPNNRFLAERTGGTYSTLKVQPAELEDSGVYFCASSQEILAVNNEQFFGPGTRLTVL.

DNA for the CDR3: TGTGCCAGCAGCCCAGAAGGGGTCAATCAGCCCCAGCATTTT. As protein: CASSPEGVNQPQHF. The rearrangement links TRBV7-8 to TRBJ1-5; weak D call: TRBD1 (5 bases). Germline V gives CDR1 SGHVS, CDR2 FQNEAQ. The CDR3 extends over 14 amino acids. V was clipped by 5 bases and J by 3 bases, with 11 bases between them.

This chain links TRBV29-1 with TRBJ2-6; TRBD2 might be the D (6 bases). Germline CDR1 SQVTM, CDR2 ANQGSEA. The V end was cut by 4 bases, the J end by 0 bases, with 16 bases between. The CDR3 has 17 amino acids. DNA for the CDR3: TGCAGCGTTGGGAGGGGTCCCCATAGCTCTGGGGCCAACGTCCTGACTTTC. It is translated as CSVGRGPHSSGANVLTF.

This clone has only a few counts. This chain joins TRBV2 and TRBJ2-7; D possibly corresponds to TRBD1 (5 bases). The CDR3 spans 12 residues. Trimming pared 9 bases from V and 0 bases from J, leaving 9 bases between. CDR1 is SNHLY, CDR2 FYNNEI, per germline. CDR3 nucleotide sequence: TGTGCCAGACTGGACACCTCCTACGAGCAGTACTTC. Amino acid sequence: CARLDTSYEQYF.

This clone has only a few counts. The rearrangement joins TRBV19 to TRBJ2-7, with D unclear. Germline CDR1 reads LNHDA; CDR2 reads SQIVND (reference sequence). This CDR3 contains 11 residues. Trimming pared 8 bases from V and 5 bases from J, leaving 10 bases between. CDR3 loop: CASSYGDEQYF. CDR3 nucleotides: TGTGCCAGTTCGTACGGAGACGAGCAGTACTTC.

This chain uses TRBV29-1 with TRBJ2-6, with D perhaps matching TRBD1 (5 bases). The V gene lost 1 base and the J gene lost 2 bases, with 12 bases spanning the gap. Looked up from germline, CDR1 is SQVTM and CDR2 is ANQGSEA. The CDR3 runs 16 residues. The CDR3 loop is CSVEGLEGAGANVLTF. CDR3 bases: TGCAGCGTTGAAGGGCTCGAAGGGGCTGGGGCCAACGTCCTGACTTTC.